This T cell receptor (beta chain) was retrieved from a study of T cell responses to AZD1222 COVID-19 vaccine. Study-wide results and caveats: Only a handful of AZD1222 recipients tested seropositive at baseline.

Concerning this clone: Its target is not known.

Pooling covered second doses at about 4 or about 12 weeks. With 3 bases removed from V and 2 bases from J, the gap between germline ends came to 6 bases. Germline V gene lookup returns CDR1 LNHNV and CDR2 YYDKDF (reference sequence). The CDR3 totals 13 residues. Repertoires were generated with immunoSEQ multiplex PCR, while TCRdb's copy carries only in-frame clones and drops some. The profile shows fewer than 100,000 clones, 84% of them singletons. The V and J genes are TRBV15 and TRBJ2-3, with D perhaps TRBD2 (5 bases). Here the sequenced sample was peripheral blood, taken 28 days after the second AZD1222 dose. This clonotype was obtained from an adult who received the AZD1222 COVID-19 vaccine. The CDR3 DNA follows: TGTGCCACCAGCAGCGACTACACAGATACGCAGTATTTT. Translating it yields CATSSDYTDTQYF.